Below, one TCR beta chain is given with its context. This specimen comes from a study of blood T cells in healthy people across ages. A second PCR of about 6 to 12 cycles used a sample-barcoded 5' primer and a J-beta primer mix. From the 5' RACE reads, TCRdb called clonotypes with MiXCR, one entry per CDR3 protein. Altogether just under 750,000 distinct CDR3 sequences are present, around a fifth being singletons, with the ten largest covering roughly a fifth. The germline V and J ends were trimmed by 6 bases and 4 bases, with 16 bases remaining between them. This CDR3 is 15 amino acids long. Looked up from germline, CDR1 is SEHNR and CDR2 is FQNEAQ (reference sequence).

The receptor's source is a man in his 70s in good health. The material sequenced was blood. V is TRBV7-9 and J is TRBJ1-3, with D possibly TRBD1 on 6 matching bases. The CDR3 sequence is CASRRAGVDGNTIYF. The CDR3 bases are TGTGCCAGCAGACGGGCAGGGGTGGACGGAAACACCATATATTTT.